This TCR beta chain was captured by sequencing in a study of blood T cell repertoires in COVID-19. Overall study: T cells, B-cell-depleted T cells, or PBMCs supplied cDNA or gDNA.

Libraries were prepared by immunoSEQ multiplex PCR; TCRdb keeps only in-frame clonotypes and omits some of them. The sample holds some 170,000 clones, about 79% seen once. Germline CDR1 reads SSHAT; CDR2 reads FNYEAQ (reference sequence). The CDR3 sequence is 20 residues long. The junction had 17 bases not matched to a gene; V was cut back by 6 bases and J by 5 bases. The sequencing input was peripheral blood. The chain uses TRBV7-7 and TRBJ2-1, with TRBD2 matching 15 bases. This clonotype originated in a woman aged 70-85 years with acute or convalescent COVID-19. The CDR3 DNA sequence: TGTGCCAGCAGACCCAGAACCCGGACTAGCGGGAGGGCGTCGGACAATGAGCAGTTCTTC. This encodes CASRPRTRTSGRASDNEQFF.